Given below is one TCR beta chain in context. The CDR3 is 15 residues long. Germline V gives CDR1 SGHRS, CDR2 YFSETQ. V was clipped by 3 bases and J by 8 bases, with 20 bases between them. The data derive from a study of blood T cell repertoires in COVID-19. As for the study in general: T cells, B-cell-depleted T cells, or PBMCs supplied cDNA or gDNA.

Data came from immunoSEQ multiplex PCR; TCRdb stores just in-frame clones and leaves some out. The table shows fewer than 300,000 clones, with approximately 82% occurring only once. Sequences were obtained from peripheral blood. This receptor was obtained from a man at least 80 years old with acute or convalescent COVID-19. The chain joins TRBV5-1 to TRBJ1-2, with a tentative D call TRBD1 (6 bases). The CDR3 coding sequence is TGCGCCAGCAGCTCGGTCTCCGGGACAATCGAGGGCTACACCTTC. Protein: CASSSVSGTIEGYTF.